This entry concerns a single T cell receptor (beta chain). This specimen comes from a study of blood T cell repertoires in COVID-19. Profiled with immunoSEQ multiplex PCR; TCRdb holds only in-frame clones, not every one. This sample carries approximately 130,000 clones, 65% to 90% of them seen once, and the ten largest clones take under 2.5%. Participants came from some 23 US areas, aged roughly 18 to 95 years. The sample taken for sequencing was PBMCs or T cells enriched from blood (not recorded which). This clonotype was obtained from a woman aged 45-65 years who had recovered from COVID-19.

Written as DNA, the CDR3 is TGTGCCAGCAGCCAACGACTTGGATCCGGGGATACGCAGTATTTT. Translating it yields CASSQRLGSGDTQYF. The chain carries TRBV2 and TRBJ2-3; the D is unclear. CDR1 is SNHLY, CDR2 FYNNEI, per germline. The CDR3 sequence is 15 residues long. Trimming cost V 6 bases and J 6 bases, with 19 bases left between them.